This T cell receptor (beta chain) was sequenced in a study of T cell responses to AZD1222 COVID-19 vaccine. Comment on this clone: Antigen: not known.

TCRdb's table, derived via immunoSEQ multiplex PCR, lists solely in-frame clones and lacks some. The sample yields more than 150,000 clones, roughly 91% seen once. Study observations and caveats: Reports indicate that nearly half of spike-specific TCRs are directed at unmutated variant regions.

This sequence originates from an adult who received the AZD1222 COVID-19 vaccine. This specimen consisted of peripheral blood, obtained 28 days after the second AZD1222 dose.

The CDR3 bases are TGTGCCAGTAGGGCTCTCGCTAGCACAGATACGCAGTATTTT. Encoded protein: CASRALASTDTQYF. V is TRBV19 and J is TRBJ2-3; no firm D call. Germline assignment: CDR1 LNHDA and CDR2 SQIVND (reference sequence). Trimming shortened V by 6 bases and J by 0 bases, and 10 bases separated the two germline ends. The length of the CDR3 is 14 residues. Looking up the rest from reference TRBV19 and TRBJ2-3 gives the full variable domain: DGGITQSPKYLFRKEGQNVTLSCEQNLNHDAMYWYRQDPGQGLRLIYYSQIVNDFQKGDIAEGYSVSREKKESFPLTVTSAQKNPTAFYLCASRALASTDTQYFGPGTRLTVL.